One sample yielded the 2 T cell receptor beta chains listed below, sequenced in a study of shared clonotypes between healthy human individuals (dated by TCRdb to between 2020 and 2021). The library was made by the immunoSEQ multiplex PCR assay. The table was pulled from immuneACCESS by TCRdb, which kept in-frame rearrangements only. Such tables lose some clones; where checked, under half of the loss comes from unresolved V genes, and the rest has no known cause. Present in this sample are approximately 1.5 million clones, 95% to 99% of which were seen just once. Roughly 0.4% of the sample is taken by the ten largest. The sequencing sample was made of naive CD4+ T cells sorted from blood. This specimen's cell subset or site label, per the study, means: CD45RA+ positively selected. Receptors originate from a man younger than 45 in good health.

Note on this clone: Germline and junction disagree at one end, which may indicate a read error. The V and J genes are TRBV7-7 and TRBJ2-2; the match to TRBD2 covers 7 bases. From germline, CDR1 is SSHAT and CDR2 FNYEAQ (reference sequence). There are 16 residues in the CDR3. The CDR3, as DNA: TGTGCTAGCAGTTCGAGGAGGGAGGGTGACACCGGGGAGCTGTTTTTT. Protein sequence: CASSSRREGDTGELFF.

The CDR3 protein is CASSSLGLREVRDTEAFF. The CDR3, as DNA: TGCGCCAGCAGCTCCTTGGGACTCAGGGAAGTTCGGGACACTGAAGCTTTCTTT. This chain links TRBV5-1 with TRBJ1-1; a weak D match, TRBD1 (5 bases). The CDR3 loop spans 18 amino acids. Trimming took off 3 bases at V and 3 bases at J, with 24 bases between the two ends. The germline V gene encodes CDR1 SGHRS and CDR2 YFSETQ.